These T cell receptor beta chains were read from a single sample in a study of T cell repertoires in cytomegalovirus infection. What these receptors recognize is not known. TCRdb processed the reads anew with MiXCR; each CDR3 protein has one entry. This table holds under 850,000 distinct CDR3 sequences, around a third found once. This specimen was cultured PBMCs, taken from culture after CMV antigen stimulation. These receptors all come from a human donor in good health (CMV status not recorded). Some clones in this sample may be carry-over from other donors' samples. CDR3s include the opening cysteine and the closing phenylalanine or tryptophan. D genes are given only for firm matches. Not every row has a clone size; where given, it reads once, few, many or a size class.

d_gene: -
v_gene: TRBV20-1
abundance: few
j_gene: TRBJ2-2
CDR3nt: TGCAGTGCTAGAGATCGGGTGACAGGTGGCACCGGGGAGCTGTTTTTT
CDR3aa: CSARDRVTGGTGELFF

d_gene: TRBD2
v_gene: TRBV6-8
abundance: -
j_gene: TRBJ2-1
CDR3nt: TGTGCCAGCTGCCGGGGGGGCGACTACAATGAGCAGTTCTTC
CDR3aa: CASCRGGDYNEQFF

d_gene: -
v_gene: TRBV7-9
abundance: few
j_gene: TRBJ2-6
CDR3nt: TGTGCCAGCAGCTTAGACATATCTGGGGCCAACGTCCTGACTTTC
CDR3aa: CASSLDISGANVLTF

d_gene: -
v_gene: TRBV12-3/TRBV12-4
abundance: -
j_gene: TRBJ1-4
CDR3nt: TGTGCCAGCACCATATCCTATGAGGCACTGTTTTTT
CDR3aa: CASTISYEALFF

d_gene: TRBD1
v_gene: TRBV6-5
abundance: -
j_gene: TRBJ1-2
CDR3nt: TGTGCCAGCAGTTCCACACAGGGGGTGTCCTATGGCTACACCTTC
CDR3aa: CASSSTQGVSYGYTF

d_gene: TRBD1
v_gene: TRBV27
abundance: -
j_gene: TRBJ2-1
CDR3nt: TGTGCCAGCAGCACAATCACAGGGGCGGGTGAGCAGTTCTTC
CDR3aa: CASSTITGAGEQFF

d_gene: TRBD2
v_gene: TRBV7-6
abundance: few
j_gene: TRBJ2-7
CDR3nt: TGTGCCAGCAGCAAGTGGGACCCGGGGCGGGGGGAGCAGTACTTC
CDR3aa: CASSKWDPGRGEQYF

d_gene: -
v_gene: TRBV12-3/TRBV12-4
abundance: few
j_gene: TRBJ1-1
CDR3nt: TGTGCCAGCAGGAAAACCCAGGGTTACACTGAAGCTTTCTTT
CDR3aa: CASRKTQGYTEAFF

d_gene: -
v_gene: TRBV6-1
abundance: -
j_gene: TRBJ2-5
CDR3nt: TGTGCCAGCAAATTATCGGAGACCCAGTACTTC
CDR3aa: CASKLSETQYF

d_gene: TRBD1
v_gene: TRBV6-1
abundance: -
j_gene: TRBJ2-7
CDR3nt: TGTGCCAGCAAGCTCGGGACAGGTTTGTACGAGCAGTACTTC
CDR3aa: CASKLGTGLYEQYF

d_gene: -
v_gene: TRBV20-1
abundance: -
j_gene: TRBJ1-2
CDR3nt: TGCAGTGCCCGCGGTCGCGGAAACTATGGCTACACCTTC
CDR3aa: CSARGRGNYGYTF

d_gene: -
v_gene: TRBV11-2
abundance: many
j_gene: TRBJ2-3
CDR3nt: TGTGCCAGCAGCTTCGAAGGGATAAGCACAGATACGCAGTATTTT
CDR3aa: CASSFEGISTDTQYF

d_gene: -
v_gene: TRBV4-1
abundance: many
j_gene: TRBJ2-3
CDR3nt: TGCGCCAGCAGCCAATTCACAGGGACGGGGTCAGATACGCAGTATTTT
CDR3aa: CASSQFTGTGSDTQYF

d_gene: -
v_gene: TRBV7-2
abundance: -
j_gene: TRBJ2-5
CDR3nt: TGTGCCAGCAGCTCTAAGGGACGCCAAGAGACCCAGTACTTC
CDR3aa: CASSSKGRQETQYF

d_gene: TRBD2
v_gene: TRBV7-9
abundance: -
j_gene: TRBJ2-1
CDR3nt: TGTGCCAGCAGCTTACCCCAGGGACTAGAAGGCGCCTATGAGCAGTTCTTC
CDR3aa: CASSLPQGLEGAYEQFF

d_gene: -
v_gene: TRBV19
abundance: -
j_gene: TRBJ2-3
CDR3nt: TGTGCCAGTAGTATTTCCAGCCCAGATACGCAGTATTTT
CDR3aa: CASSISSPDTQYF

d_gene: TRBD2
v_gene: TRBV7-8
abundance: -
j_gene: TRBJ2-1
CDR3nt: TGTGCCAGCCGCACCAGGGGGACTAGCGGGGGGGGGACATACAATGAGCAGTTCTTC
CDR3aa: CASRTRGTSGGGTYNEQFF

d_gene: -
v_gene: TRBV7-2
abundance: few
j_gene: TRBJ2-3
CDR3nt: TGTGCCAGCAGCAGGGGGGACGGGAGCGGTACGCAGTATTTT
CDR3aa: CASSRGDGSGTQYF

d_gene: -
v_gene: TRBV2
abundance: few
j_gene: TRBJ2-2
CDR3nt: TGTGCCAGCAGGGGCAGTACGGCCGGGGAGCTGTTTTTT
CDR3aa: CASRGSTAGELFF

d_gene: -
v_gene: TRBV29-1
abundance: -
j_gene: TRBJ2-4
CDR3nt: TGCAGCGTTGGTCCAGGAGCCAAAAACATTCAGTACTTC
CDR3aa: CSVGPGAKNIQYF

d_gene: -
v_gene: TRBV2
abundance: -
j_gene: TRBJ2-5
CDR3nt: TGTGCCAGCAGTGACGAAACGGCGATTGGGGGTCTGGGGACCCAGTACTTC
CDR3aa: CASSDETAIGGLGTQYF

d_gene: TRBD2
v_gene: TRBV6-5
abundance: -
j_gene: TRBJ2-7
CDR3nt: TGTGCCAGCAGTTACTACCGGGACTCGGGAGGCGAGCAGTACTTC
CDR3aa: CASSYYRDSGGEQYF

d_gene: -
v_gene: TRBV12-3/TRBV12-4
abundance: few
j_gene: TRBJ1-6
CDR3nt: TGTGCCAGCAGTTTAGCGTTCAATTCACCCCTCCACTTT
CDR3aa: CASSLAFNSPLHF

d_gene: TRBD1
v_gene: TRBV11-2
abundance: -
j_gene: TRBJ2-7
CDR3nt: TGTGCCAGCAGCCAGAGGGACAGGGGGTGGTCCTACGAGCAGTACTTC
CDR3aa: CASSQRDRGWSYEQYF

d_gene: TRBD1
v_gene: TRBV28
abundance: once
j_gene: TRBJ1-6
CDR3nt: TGTGCCAGCACCATTACAGGGGTGGGAAATTCACCCCTCCACTTT
CDR3aa: CASTITGVGNSPLHF

d_gene: TRBD2
v_gene: TRBV11-2
abundance: few
j_gene: TRBJ2-3
CDR3nt: TGTGCCAGCAGCTCCTGGGGGAGGGGCACAGATACGCAGTATTTT
CDR3aa: CASSSWGRGTDTQYF

d_gene: TRBD2
v_gene: TRBV2
abundance: -
j_gene: TRBJ2-7
CDR3nt: TGTGCCAGCAGTGAAGCGGGAGGGCCGAGAGAGCAGTACTTC
CDR3aa: CASSEAGGPREQYF

d_gene: -
v_gene: TRBV10-3
abundance: few
j_gene: TRBJ1-6
CDR3nt: TGTGCCATCAGTGAGTCCGGAAAGAGGGAGTCACCCCTCCACTTT
CDR3aa: CAISESGKRESPLHF

d_gene: TRBD1
v_gene: TRBV28
abundance: few
j_gene: TRBJ1-1
CDR3nt: TGTGCCAGTGACAGGGGAGCTTTCTTT
CDR3aa: CASDRGAFF

d_gene: TRBD2
v_gene: TRBV7-2
abundance: many
j_gene: TRBJ2-5
CDR3nt: TGTGCCAGCAGCTTAACTATCGGAAGCGGGAGGGAGGAGACCCAGTACTTC
CDR3aa: CASSLTIGSGREETQYF

d_gene: TRBD1
v_gene: TRBV15
abundance: few
j_gene: TRBJ1-1
CDR3nt: TGTGCCACCAGCAGAGGTCACGGGACAGATAACACTGAAGCTTTCTTT
CDR3aa: CATSRGHGTDNTEAFF

d_gene: TRBD1
v_gene: TRBV2
abundance: few
j_gene: TRBJ1-2
CDR3nt: TGTGCCAGCAACCGAGACAGGGGGCAATATGGCTACACCTTC
CDR3aa: CASNRDRGQYGYTF

d_gene: TRBD1
v_gene: TRBV5-6
abundance: -
j_gene: TRBJ2-1
CDR3nt: TGTGCCAGCAGCTTGCGTGGCAGGGGGACAAATGAGCAGTTCTTC
CDR3aa: CASSLRGRGTNEQFF

d_gene: -
v_gene: TRBV15
abundance: -
j_gene: TRBJ2-2
CDR3nt: TGTGCCACCAGCAGTGGTTCGGGCACCGGGGAGCTGTTTTTT
CDR3aa: CATSSGSGTGELFF

d_gene: -
v_gene: TRBV5-6
abundance: -
j_gene: TRBJ2-2
CDR3nt: TGTGCCAGCAGCCTTAAAAGGGCTTACACCGGGGAGCTGTTTTTT
CDR3aa: CASSLKRAYTGELFF

d_gene: -
v_gene: TRBV7-2
abundance: -
j_gene: TRBJ1-2
CDR3nt: TGTGCCAGCAGCTTATCGGGGTGGGCTAACTATGGCTACACCTTC
CDR3aa: CASSLSGWANYGYTF

d_gene: TRBD2
v_gene: TRBV7-8
abundance: few
j_gene: TRBJ2-3
CDR3nt: TGTGCCAGCAGCCTCCGGACTAGCGGGGGGACTAGCACAGATACGCAGTATTTT
CDR3aa: CASSLRTSGGTSTDTQYF